The TCR beta chain under discussion was sequenced for a study of blood T cell repertoires in COVID-19. TCRdb keeps only in-frame clones here, not all; method: immunoSEQ multiplex PCR. The sample gives roughly 200,000 clones, 90% of which show up once; roughly 0.56% is in the top ten. Trimming removed 3 bases from V and 3 bases from J, with 11 bases in between. The CDR3 is made up of 13 amino acids. Per the germline V gene, CDR1 is DFQATT and CDR2 is SNEGSKA (reference sequence). The TCR sequence derives from a man aged 50 to 59 with acute or convalescent COVID-19. The sample taken for sequencing was peripheral blood. This rearrangement joins TRBV20-1 to TRBJ1-2; D may be TRBD1 (5 bases). The CDR3 region has the DNA TGCAGTGCTAGTCCGGGGGATGACTATGGCTACACCTTC. This gives the protein CSASPGDDYGYTF.